Listed below are T cell receptor beta chains from one sample, sequenced in a study of glioma-infiltrating T cells after dendritic cell vaccination. Generated by immunoSEQ multiplex PCR, the TCRdb table keeps only in-frame clones and is missing some. The table shows over 90,000 clones, with more than 70% occurring only once. The sample in question was blood, obtained after dendritic cell vaccination. All receptors come from a human donor with glioblastoma. Both conserved end residues are part of each CDR3. D genes are given only for firm matches. Only part of the rows carry a size: once, few, many, or a class if the clone is expanded.

D | J | size | V | CDR3 | DNA
. | TRBJ1-2 | few | TRBV29-1 | CSVARAGGYTF | TGCAGCGTCGCGCGTGCGGGCGGCTACACCTTC
TRBD1 | TRBJ2-7 | . | TRBV20-1 | CSADRDYEQYF | TGCAGTGCCGACAGGGACTACGAGCAGTACTTC
TRBD2 | TRBJ2-3 | . | TRBV9 | CASSGLAGGPTDTQYF | TGTGCCAGCAGCGGACTAGCGGGGGGGCCCACAGATACGCAGTATTTT
TRBD1 | TRBJ1-2 | few | TRBV5-1 | CASSFTGGDGYTF | TGCGCCAGCAGCTTCACAGGGGGCGATGGCTACACCTTC
. | TRBJ2-2 | . | TRBV30 | CASQGREELFF | TGTGCCTCACAGGGCCGAGAGGAGCTGTTTTTT
TRBD1 | TRBJ2-7 | once | TRBV30 | CAWTRQGFEQYF | TGTGCCTGGACGAGACAGGGATTCGAGCAGTACTTC
TRBD1 | TRBJ2-2 | . | TRBV30 | CAWRLGGAGELFF | TGTGCCTGGAGGTTAGGGGGCGCCGGGGAGCTGTTTTTT
. | TRBJ2-3 | . | TRBV6-1 | CASSSELQAHTQYF | TGTGCCAGCAGTAGTGAGTTGCAAGCCCATACGCAGTATTTT
. | TRBJ1-1 | . | TRBV28 | CASRTGVNTEAFF | TGTGCCAGCAGGACAGGCGTGAACACTGAAGCTTTCTTT
. | TRBJ2-7 | . | TRBV28 | CASSPRDYEQYF | TGTGCCAGCAGCCCCCGGGACTACGAGCAGTACTTC
TRBD2 | TRBJ2-7 | . | TRBV11-3 | CASSAGGTPYEQYF | TGTGCCAGCAGCGCCGGGGGGACCCCTTACGAGCAGTACTTC
TRBD1 | TRBJ1-3 | . | TRBV5-6 | CASSYGQGSGNTIYF | TGTGCCAGCAGCTACGGACAGGGATCTGGAAACACCATATATTTT
. | TRBJ2-7 | . | TRBV30 | CAWSVGGGYEQYF | TGTGCCTGGAGTGTAGGCGGCGGCTACGAGCAGTACTTC
TRBD2 | TRBJ2-3 | . | TRBV6-1 | CASSERPLGGRGTDTQYF | TGTGCCAGCAGTGAAAGGCCCCTCGGGGGGAGGGGCACAGATACGCAGTATTTT
. | TRBJ2-5 | . | TRBV28 | CASSGWGPGLQGTQYF | TGTGCCAGCAGTGGGTGGGGACCGGGACTACAGGGGACCCAGTACTTC
. | TRBJ2-7 | . | TRBV30 | CAWSAVGGQYF | TGTGCCTGGAGTGCTGTAGGCGGGCAGTACTTC
. | TRBJ1-1 | . | TRBV2 | CASTRDWNGGAFF | TGTGCCAGCACCCGGGATTGGAATGGGGGGGCTTTCTTT
. | TRBJ1-6 | . | TRBV2 | CASSGSRGRSPLHF | TGTGCCAGCAGTGGAAGTAGGGGCCGTTCACCCCTCCACTTT
. | TRBJ1-3 | . | TRBV28 | CASSLSTGTGNTIYF | TGTGCCAGCAGTTTATCTACAGGGACTGGAAACACCATATATTTT
. | TRBJ2-5 | . | TRBV28 | CASRGGQETQYF | TGTGCCAGTCGCGGCGGCCAAGAGACCCAGTACTTC
TRBD2 | TRBJ2-6 | . | TRBV4-2 | CASSQEVGRGSSGANVLTF | TGTGCCAGCAGCCAAGAGGTCGGGAGGGGAAGCTCTGGGGCCAACGTCCTGACTTTC
TRBD1 | TRBJ2-7 | . | TRBV10-3 | CAIRETGQGEQYF | TGTGCCATCAGAGAGACAGGGCAGGGGGAGCAGTACTTC
. | TRBJ2-1 | few | TRBV11-3 | CASSPRDSNRQFF | TGTGCCAGCAGCCCACGGGACTCCAACCGGCAGTTCTTC
TRBD2 | TRBJ2-1 | . | TRBV5-1 | CASSRGTSGSHAQQWEQFF | TGCGCCAGCAGCCGCGGGACTAGCGGGTCTCACGCCCAACAATGGGAGCAGTTCTTC
TRBD2 | TRBJ2-1 | . | TRBV7-6 | CASSLLSSGRNNEQFF | TGTGCCAGCAGCTTACTCTCTAGCGGGAGAAATAATGAGCAGTTCTTC
TRBD1 | TRBJ2-3 | . | TRBV5-6 | CASSPDRGADTQYF | TGTGCCAGCAGCCCGGACAGGGGTGCAGATACGCAGTATTTT
TRBD1 | TRBJ1-2 | . | TRBV27 | CASSSGGRDRTGYGYTF | TGTGCCAGCAGCTCAGGGGGGCGGGACAGAACAGGGTACGGCTACACCTTC
TRBD1 | TRBJ1-2 | . | TRBV2 | CASSERQGGWYGYTF | TGTGCCAGCAGTGAACGACAGGGGGGGTGGTATGGCTACACCTTC
TRBD1 | TRBJ1-2 | . | TRBV19 | CASSIQGGRTGGYTF | TGTGCCAGTAGTATTCAGGGGGGCAGAACGGGAGGCTACACCTTC
TRBD1 | TRBJ1-2 | . | TRBV2 | CASRVAGTALYGYTF | TGTGCCAGCAGAGTGGCCGGGACAGCCCTCTATGGCTACACCTTC
TRBD1 | TRBJ2-7 | . | TRBV7-3 | CASSLGQGDYEQYF | TGTGCCAGCAGCCTCGGACAGGGGGACTACGAGCAGTACTTC
. | TRBJ2-7 | once | TRBV6-4 | CASPTLDYEQYF | TGTGCCAGCCCTACCCTTGACTACGAGCAGTACTTC
TRBD1 | TRBJ1-2 | . | TRBV18 | CASSPGQGYGYTF | TGTGCCAGCTCACCGGGACAGGGTTATGGCTACACCTTC
. | TRBJ1-1 | . | TRBV5-1 | CASSAPGSTEAFF | TGCGCCAGCAGCGCCCCCGGGTCCACTGAAGCTTTCTTT
. | TRBJ2-7 | . | TRBV7-8 | CASSHRRLLFEQYF | TGTGCCAGCAGCCACCGTAGATTACTCTTCGAGCAGTACTTC
. | TRBJ1-5 | . | TRBV11-2 | CASSLGGNYQPQHF | TGTGCCAGCAGCTTAGGGGGCAACTATCAGCCCCAGCATTTT
TRBD2 | TRBJ2-5 | few | TRBV29-1 | CSVAGTSGQETQYF | TGCAGCGTTGCCGGGACTAGCGGGCAAGAGACCCAGTACTTC